The 9 T cell receptor beta chains given below trace back to one sample, sequenced in a study of PD-1 blockade in classical Hodgkin lymphoma. The data were produced by immunoSEQ multiplex PCR, yet TCRdb's version contains in-frame clones alone and is incomplete. This table holds roughly 56,000 clones, approximately 90% found once. Documented time point: cycle 4 day 1 (C4D1), after five to seven weeks of nivolumab. Brentuximab vedotin exposure varied, and every patient relapsed after autologous stem cell transplantation. The sample was peripheral blood mononuclear cells (PBMCs), taken before the fourth cycle of nivolumab. The receptors were sampled from a human donor with classical Hodgkin lymphoma.

The chain links TRBV4-1 to TRBJ2-7; no clear D. Trimming stripped 0 bases from V and 3 bases from J, with 9 bases between. Germline V CDR1 and CDR2: MGHRA, YSYEKL. The CDR3 has 14 amino acids. The CDR3 protein is CASSQDRLGYEQYF. DNA of the CDR3: TGCGCCAGCAGCCAAGACAGGTTAGGCTACGAGCAGTACTTC.

To note about this clone: Other DNA sequences in the sample encode the same CDR3. The V call is TRBV30, the J call TRBJ2-6; D is unresolved. Trimming stripped 1 base from V and 0 bases from J, with 4 bases between. Germline values: CDR1 GTSNPN, CDR2 SVGIG (reference sequence). The CDR3 sequence is 14 residues long. CDR3 nucleotides: TGTGCCTGGAGTGAGGGCTCTGGGGCCAACGTCCTGACTTTC. Residues: CAWSEGSGANVLTF.

V is TRBV5-1 and J is TRBJ2-5, with D possibly being TRBD1 or TRBD2 (5 bases each). V was trimmed by 4 bases and J by 5 bases, leaving 15 bases between them. This CDR3 spans 14 amino acids. Germline V lookup: CDR1 SGHRS, CDR2 YFSETQ. CDR3 amino acids: CASSLGDGVETQYF. DNA of the CDR3: TGCGCCAGCAGCCTCGGGGACGGGGTGGAGACCCAGTACTTC.

The rearrangement joins TRBV5-1 to TRBJ2-2; no clear D gene. This CDR3 spans 14 amino acids. Germline V gene sequence: CDR1 SGHRS, CDR2 YFSETQ. Trimming shortened V by 0 bases and J by 6 bases, and 9 bases separated the two germline ends. The CDR3 sequence: CASSLVPGPGELFF. DNA of the CDR3: TGCGCCAGCAGCTTGGTCCCCGGTCCCGGGGAGCTGTTTTTT.

This sequence joins TRBV11-2 and TRBJ2-3; weak D call: TRBD1 (5 bases). Between the trimmed V and J ends, which lost 3 bases and 7 bases, there was a span of 14 bases. Germline values: CDR1 SGHAT, CDR2 FQNNGV. The CDR3 length is 14 residues. The CDR3 DNA reads TGTGCCAGCAGCTTGGGGCACAGTGAATATACGCAGTATTTT. This codes for CASSLGHSEYTQYF.

The genes are TRBV5-1 and TRBJ2-7; 8 bases match TRBD1. The CDR3 extends over 15 amino acids. Unmatched junction bases numbered 10, after V lost 4 bases and J lost 4 bases. The V gene's germline CDR1 is SGHRS and CDR2 YFSETQ. CDR3 sequence: CASSPSGTGAYEQYF. CDR3 bases: TGCGCCAGCAGCCCGTCCGGGACAGGAGCATACGAGCAGTACTTC. Together with reference TRBV5-1 and TRBJ2-7, the CDR3 gives the full variable domain: KAGVTQTPRYLIKTRGQQVTLSCSPISGHRSVSWYQQTPGQGLQFLFEYFSETQRNKGNFPGRFSGRQFSNSRSEMNVSTLELGDSALYLCASSPSGTGAYEQYFGPGTRLTVT.

The chain combines TRBV7-9 with TRBJ2-5, with 8 positions matching TRBD2. Germline assignment: CDR1 SEHNR and CDR2 FQNEAQ (reference sequence). This CDR3 has 14 residues. The ends lost 7 bases at V and 5 bases at J; junction bases unmatched: 9. CDR3 region: CASTDSGGTETQYF. The CDR3 nucleotides read TGTGCCAGCACCGACTCGGGGGGGACGGAGACCCAGTACTTC. The full variable domain, with the rest looked up from reference TRBV7-9 and TRBJ2-5, is DTGVSQNPRHKITKRGQNVTFRCDPISEHNRLYWYRQTLGQGPEFLTYFQNEAQLEKSRLLSDRFSAERPKGSFSTLEIQRTEQGDSAMYLCASTDSGGTETQYFGPGTRLLVL.

The chain recombines TRBV18 with TRBJ2-1; D remains unclear. Looked up from germline, CDR1 is KGHSH and CDR2 is LQKENI. The V end lost 2 bases, the J end lost 0 bases, and 8 bases lay between the germline ends. The length of the CDR3 is 15 residues. CDR3 coding DNA: TGTGCCAGCTCACCAAACTCCCTCTCCTACAATGAGCAGTTCTTC. It translates to CASSPNSLSYNEQFF.

This clone was found once. The genes are TRBV5-1 and TRBJ2-2; TRBD1 matches 8 bases. The CDR3 covers 16 residues. J lost 1 base, V lost 1 base, and 3 bases had no gene match. Germline CDR1 SGHRS, CDR2 YFSETQ. The CDR3 DNA is TGCGCCAGCAGCTTGACAGGGGGAATGAACACCGGGGAGCTGTTTTTT. Translating it yields CASSLTGGMNTGELFF.